These 2 T cell receptor beta chains share one sample of origin, sequenced in a study of T cell responses to AZD1222 COVID-19 vaccine. This table comes from immunoSEQ multiplex PCR, and its TCRdb copy is limited to in-frame clones, with some not included. Here the sample spans over 150,000 clones, roughly nine tenths being singletons. The sequencing here drew on peripheral blood, taken 28 days after the second AZD1222 dose. The receptors here all came from an adult who received the AZD1222 COVID-19 vaccine.

This chain joins TRBV29-1 and TRBJ2-7; D possibly corresponds to TRBD2 (6 bases). The CDR3 is made up of 11 amino acids. V was clipped by 7 bases and J by 1 base, with 8 bases between them. The germline V gene encodes CDR1 SQVTM and CDR2 ANQGSEA. In nucleotides, the CDR3 is TGCAGCGCCGGGACTTCCTACGAGCAGTACTTC. Amino acid sequence: CSAGTSYEQYF.

The rearrangement uses TRBV10-3 and TRBJ1-2; 8 nucleotides match TRBD1. This CDR3 region has 16 residues. The germline CDR1 and CDR2 sequences are ENHRY and SYGVKD. V lost 4 bases and J lost 2; bases outside the gene matches: 9. CDR3 coding DNA: TGTGCCATCAGTGTAGGGGACAGGTTCTCCAACTATGGCTACACCTTC. Protein product: CAISVGDRFSNYGYTF.